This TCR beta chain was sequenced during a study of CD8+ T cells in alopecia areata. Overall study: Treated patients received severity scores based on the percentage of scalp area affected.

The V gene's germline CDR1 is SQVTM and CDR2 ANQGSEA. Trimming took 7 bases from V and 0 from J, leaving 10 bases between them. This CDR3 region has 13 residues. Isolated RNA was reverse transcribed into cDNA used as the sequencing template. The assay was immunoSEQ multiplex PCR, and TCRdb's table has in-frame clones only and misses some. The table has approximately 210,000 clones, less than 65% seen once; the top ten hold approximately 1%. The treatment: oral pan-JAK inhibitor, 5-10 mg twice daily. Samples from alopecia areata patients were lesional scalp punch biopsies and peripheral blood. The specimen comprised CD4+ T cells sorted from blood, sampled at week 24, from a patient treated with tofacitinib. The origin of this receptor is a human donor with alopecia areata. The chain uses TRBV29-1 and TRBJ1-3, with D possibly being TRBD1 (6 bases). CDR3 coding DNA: TGCAGCGGAGGGGGACCCTCTGGAAACACCATATATTTT. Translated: CSGGGPSGNTIYF.